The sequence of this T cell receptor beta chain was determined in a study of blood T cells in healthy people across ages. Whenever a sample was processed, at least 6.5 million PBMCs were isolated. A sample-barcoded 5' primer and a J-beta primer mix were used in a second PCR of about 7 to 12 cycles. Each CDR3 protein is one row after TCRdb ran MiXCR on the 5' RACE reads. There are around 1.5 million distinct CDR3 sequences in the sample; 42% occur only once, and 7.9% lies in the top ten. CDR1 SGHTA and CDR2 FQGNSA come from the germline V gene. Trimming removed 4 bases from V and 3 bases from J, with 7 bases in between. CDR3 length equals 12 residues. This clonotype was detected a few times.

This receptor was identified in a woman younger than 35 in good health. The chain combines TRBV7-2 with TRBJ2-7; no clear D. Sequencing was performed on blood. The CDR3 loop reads CASSSRFYEQYF. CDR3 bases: TGTGCCAGCAGCTCGCGCTTCTACGAGCAGTACTTC. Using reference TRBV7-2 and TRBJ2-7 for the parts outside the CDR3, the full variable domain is GAGVSQSPSNKVTEKGKDVELRCDPISGHTALYWYRQSLGQGLEFLIYFQGNSAPDKSGLPSDRFSAERTGGSVSTLTIQRTQQEDSAVYLCASSSRFYEQYFGPGTRLTVT.